This T cell receptor (beta chain) was sequenced for a study of T-cell reconstitution after alpha-beta-depleted transplantation in children. Findings and caveats of the study: Several patients had high TCRbeta diversity at day 60; it came from surviving recipient T cells and thymic progenitors. Alpha-beta T cells about two months after transplant reportedly derived from several hundred expanded graft clones. When one year had passed after transplant, most T-cell counts and diversity came from newly produced T cells.

Unique molecular identifiers were incorporated during preparation of the TCRbeta library. MiXCR was run by TCRdb on the PCR reads, yielding one entry per CDR3 protein. This sample has 400,000 to 450,000 distinct CDR3 sequences; roughly two fifths occur once, and the top ten carry 25% to 30%. The CDR3 has 15 residues. The V and J ends lost 3 bases and 3 bases respectively, with 11 bases between them. Germline V gene data show CDR1 as SGHAT and CDR2 as FQNNGV. Turning to this clonotype: Its cognate antigen is unknown.

The clonotype originates from a girl aged 2 to 9 with aplastic anemia, due to receive a stem cell transplant. The sequencing here drew on PBMCs, taken before TCRalphabeta/CD19-depleted stem cell transplant. The rearrangement uses TRBV11-2 and TRBJ2-2; D remains unclear. CDR3 sequence: CASSLGAGYTGELFF. The CDR3 DNA reads TGTGCCAGCAGCTTGGGTGCCGGATACACCGGGGAGCTGTTTTTT. The whole variable domain, filled in from reference TRBV11-2 and TRBJ2-2, reads EAGVAQSPRYKIIEKRQSVAFWCNPISGHATLYWYQQILGQGPKLLIQFQNNGVVDDSQLPKDRFSAERLKGVDSTLKIQPAKLEDSAVYLCASSLGAGYTGELFFGEGSRLTVL.